This T cell receptor (beta chain) was captured in a study of cytomegalovirus exposure and HLA in healthy donors. Study context: According to later analysis, the same platform produced the 130 or so validation and approximately 630 first-cohort repertoires. The study, taken as a whole, reports: Both high specificity and high sensitivity reportedly marked the classifier's diagnosis of cytomegalovirus status. The study recorded 150 to 200 TCR beta chains that were cytomegalovirus-associated.

The repertoire was sequenced with immunoSEQ multiplex PCR; TCRdb's copy has only in-frame clones and lacks some. The table records about 190,000 clones, more than 75% of them present only once. The donors were members of the validation cohort, which comprised 90 to 150 subjects and was separate from the first cohort of roughly 700 subjects. Of note for this clone: Antigen specificity is unknown.

There are 14 residues in the CDR3. The V gene's germline CDR1 is SQVTM and CDR2 ANQGSEA. With 6 bases clipped from V and 5 bases from J, the junction kept 9 bases outside the gene matches. The V and J genes are TRBV29-1 and TRBJ2-7; 11 positions agree with TRBD2. Sample: PBMCs. The TCR sequence derives from a man aged 18 to 35 in good health and CMV-seropositive. In nucleotides, the CDR3 is TGCAGCGTGTTTACTAGCGGGAGCACCGACGAGCAGTACTTC. Translation gives CSVFTSGSTDEQYF.